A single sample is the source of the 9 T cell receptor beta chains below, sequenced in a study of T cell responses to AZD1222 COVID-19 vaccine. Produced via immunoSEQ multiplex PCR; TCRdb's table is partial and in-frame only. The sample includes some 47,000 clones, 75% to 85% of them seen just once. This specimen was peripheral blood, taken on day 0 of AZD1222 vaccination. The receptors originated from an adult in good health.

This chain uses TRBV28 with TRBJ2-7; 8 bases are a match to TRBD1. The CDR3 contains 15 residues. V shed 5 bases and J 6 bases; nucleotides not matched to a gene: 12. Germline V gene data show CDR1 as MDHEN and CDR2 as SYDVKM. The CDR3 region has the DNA TGTGCCAGCAGTCAACCAGGACAGGGTAGGTCCGAGCAGTACTTC. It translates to CASSQPGQGRSEQYF.

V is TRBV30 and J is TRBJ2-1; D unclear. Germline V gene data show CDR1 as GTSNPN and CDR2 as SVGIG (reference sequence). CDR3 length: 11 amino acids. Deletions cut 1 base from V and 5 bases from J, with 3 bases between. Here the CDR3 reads CAWSAHNEQFF. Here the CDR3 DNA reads TGTGCCTGGAGTGCACACAATGAGCAGTTCTTC.

The CDR3 coding sequence is TGTGCCAGCAGTTTAGGGCTAGCGGGAGGGCACCCCGGGGAGCTGTTTTTT. Its protein product is CASSLGLAGGHPGELFF. J is TRBJ2-2 and V is TRBV27; 12 positions match TRBD2. The CDR3 has 17 amino acids. Unmatched junction bases numbered 7, after V lost 2 bases and J lost 6 bases. The germline V gene has CDR1 MNHEY and CDR2 SMNVEV (reference sequence).

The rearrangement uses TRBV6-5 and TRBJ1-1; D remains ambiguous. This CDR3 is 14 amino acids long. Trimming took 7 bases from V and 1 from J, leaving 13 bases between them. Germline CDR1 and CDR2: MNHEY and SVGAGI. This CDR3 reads CASTRDGKNTEAFF. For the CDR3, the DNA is TGTGCCAGCACCCGAGACGGGAAGAACACTGAAGCTTTCTTT.

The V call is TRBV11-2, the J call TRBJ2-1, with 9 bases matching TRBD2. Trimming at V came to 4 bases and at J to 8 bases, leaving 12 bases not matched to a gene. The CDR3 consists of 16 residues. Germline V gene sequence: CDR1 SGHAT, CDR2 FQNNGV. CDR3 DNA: TGTGCCAGCAGCTCCCCGCGAGGCGGGAGGGCCTATGAGCAGTTCTTC. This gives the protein CASSSPRGGRAYEQFF.

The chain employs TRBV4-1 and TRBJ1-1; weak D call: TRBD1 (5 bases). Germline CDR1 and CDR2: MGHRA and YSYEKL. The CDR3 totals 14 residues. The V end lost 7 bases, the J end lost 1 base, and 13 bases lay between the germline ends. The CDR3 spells CASNRPQENTEAFF. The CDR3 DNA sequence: TGCGCCAGCAACCGGCCACAGGAGAACACTGAAGCTTTCTTT.

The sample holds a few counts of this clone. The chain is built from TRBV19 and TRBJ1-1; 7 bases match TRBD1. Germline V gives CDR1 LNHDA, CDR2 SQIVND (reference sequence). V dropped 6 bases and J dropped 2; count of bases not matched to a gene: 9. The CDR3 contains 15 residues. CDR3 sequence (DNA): TGTGCCAGTAGGCTCTCCGGGACAGTCAACACTGAAGCTTTCTTT. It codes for CASRLSGTVNTEAFF. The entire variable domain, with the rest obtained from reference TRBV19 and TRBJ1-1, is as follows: DGGITQSPKYLFRKEGQNVTLSCEQNLNHDAMYWYRQDPGQGLRLIYYSQIVNDFQKGDIAEGYSVSREKKESFPLTVTSAQKNPTAFYLCASRLSGTVNTEAFFGQGTRLTVV.

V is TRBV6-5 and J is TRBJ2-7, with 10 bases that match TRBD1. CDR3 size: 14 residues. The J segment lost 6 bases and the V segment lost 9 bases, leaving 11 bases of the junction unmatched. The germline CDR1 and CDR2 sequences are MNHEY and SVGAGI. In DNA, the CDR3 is TGTGCCAGTCGCCTCGGGACAGGGGTGTCCGAGCAGTACTTC. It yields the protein CASRLGTGVSEQYF.

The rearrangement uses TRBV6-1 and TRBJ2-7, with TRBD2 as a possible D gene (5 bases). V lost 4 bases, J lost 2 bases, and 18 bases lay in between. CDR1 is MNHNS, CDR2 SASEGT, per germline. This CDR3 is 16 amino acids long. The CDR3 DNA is TGTGCCAGCAGTGCCCTCCGGGGTTATGGTCCCTACGAGCAGTACTTC. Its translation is CASSALRGYGPYEQYF.